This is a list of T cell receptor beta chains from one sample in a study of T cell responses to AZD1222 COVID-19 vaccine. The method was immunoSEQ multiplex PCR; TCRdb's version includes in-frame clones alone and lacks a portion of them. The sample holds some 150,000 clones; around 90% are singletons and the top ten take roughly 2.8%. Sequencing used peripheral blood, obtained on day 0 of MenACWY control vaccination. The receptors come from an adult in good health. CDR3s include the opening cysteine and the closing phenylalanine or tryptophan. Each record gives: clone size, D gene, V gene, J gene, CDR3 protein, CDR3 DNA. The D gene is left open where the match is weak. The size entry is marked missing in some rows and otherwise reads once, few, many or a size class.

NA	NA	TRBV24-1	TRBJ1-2	CATSDWGRGDYGYTF	TGTGCCACCAGTGATTGGGGCCGGGGGGACTATGGCTACACCTTC
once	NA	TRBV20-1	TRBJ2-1	CSAPSGPARFF	TGCAGTGCTCCAAGTGGACCCGCGCGGTTCTTC
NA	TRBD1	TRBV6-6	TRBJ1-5	CASRARGQNQPQHF	TGTGCCAGCAGAGCCAGGGGGCAGAATCAGCCCCAGCATTTT
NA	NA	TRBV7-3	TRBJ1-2	CASSTMAAGEGYTF	TGTGCCAGCAGCACAATGGCGGCGGGGGAAGGCTACACCTTC
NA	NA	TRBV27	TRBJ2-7	CASSLSPDTNYEQYF	TGTGCCAGCAGTTTATCCCCGGACACTAACTACGAGCAGTACTTC
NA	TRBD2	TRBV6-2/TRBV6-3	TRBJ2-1	CASSYPRRAGGIDEQFF	TGTGCCAGCAGTTACCCACGGAGGGCGGGGGGGATCGATGAGCAGTTCTTC
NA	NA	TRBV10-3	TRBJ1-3	CAMALGSGNTIYF	TGTGCCATGGCACTGGGTTCTGGAAACACCATATATTTT
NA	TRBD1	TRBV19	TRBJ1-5	CASSRNPGQGNQPQHF	TGTGCCAGTAGTAGAAACCCAGGACAGGGCAATCAGCCCCAGCATTTT
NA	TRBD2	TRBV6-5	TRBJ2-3	CASSRLAGYIDTQYF	TGTGCCAGCAGCAGACTAGCGGGTTACATAGATACGCAGTATTTT
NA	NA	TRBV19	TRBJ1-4	CASSIDGSGRGEKLFF	TGTGCCAGTAGTATAGATGGTTCAGGAAGGGGTGAAAAACTGTTTTTT
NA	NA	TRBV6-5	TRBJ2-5	CASSRDAGETQYF	TGTGCCAGCAGTAGGGACGCCGGGGAGACCCAGTACTTC
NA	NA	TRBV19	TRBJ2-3	CASSDRFGTDTQYF	TGTGCCAGTAGCGACAGGTTCGGCACAGATACGCAGTATTTT
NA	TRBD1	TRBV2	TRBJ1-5	CASSPGTAKNQPQHF	TGTGCCAGCAGCCCCGGGACAGCCAAAAATCAGCCCCAGCATTTT
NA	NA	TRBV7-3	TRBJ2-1	CASSLGPPAYNEQFF	TGTGCCAGCAGCTTGGGCCCCCCCGCCTACAATGAGCAGTTCTTC
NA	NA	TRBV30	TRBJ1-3	CAWQSGQGSGNTIYF	TGTGCCTGGCAAAGCGGTCAGGGCTCTGGAAACACCATATATTTT
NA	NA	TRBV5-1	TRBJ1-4	CASSLGPNEKLFF	TGCGCCAGCAGCTTGGGTCCTAATGAAAAACTGTTTTTT
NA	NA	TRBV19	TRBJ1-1	CASSTRLNTEAFF	TGTGCCAGTAGTACCAGATTGAACACTGAAGCTTTCTTT
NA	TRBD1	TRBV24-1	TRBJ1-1	CATSDPTGPDTEAFF	TGTGCCACCAGTGACCCGACAGGGCCGGACACTGAAGCTTTCTTT
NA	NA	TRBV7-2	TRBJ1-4	CASSLSEEKLFF	TGTGCCAGCAGCTTGTCCGAGGAAAAACTGTTTTTT
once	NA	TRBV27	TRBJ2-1	CASTPRRGSYNEQFF	TGTGCCAGCACCCCTCGGCGGGGTTCCTACAATGAGCAGTTCTTC
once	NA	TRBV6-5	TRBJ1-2	CASRLQGDYGYTF	TGTGCCAGCAGGCTACAGGGAGACTATGGCTACACCTTC
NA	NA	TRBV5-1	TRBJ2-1	CASSLTALLRGNEQFF	TGCGCCAGCAGCTTGACGGCACTCCTTAGGGGGAATGAGCAGTTCTTC
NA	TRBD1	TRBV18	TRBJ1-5	CASSPGQIIWPQHF	TGTGCCAGCTCGCCGGGACAGATAATATGGCCCCAGCATTTT
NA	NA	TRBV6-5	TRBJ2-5	CASSYESYGQETQYF	TGTGCCAGCAGTTACGAATCCTACGGCCAAGAGACCCAGTACTTC
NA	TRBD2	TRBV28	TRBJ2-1	CASSTLLAGGYNEQFF	TGTGCCAGCAGTACCCTACTAGCGGGAGGGTACAATGAGCAGTTCTTC
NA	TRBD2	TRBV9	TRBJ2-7	CASSVEAGESYEQYF	TGTGCCAGCAGCGTAGAAGCGGGAGAGTCCTACGAGCAGTACTTC
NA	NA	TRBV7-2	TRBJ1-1	CASSLSRGSGNTEAFF	TGTGCCAGCAGCTTAAGTCGGGGTAGTGGGAACACTGAAGCTTTCTTT
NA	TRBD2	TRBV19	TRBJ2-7	CATSRREAPYEQYF	TGTGCCACCAGTCGGCGGGAGGCTCCCTACGAGCAGTACTTC
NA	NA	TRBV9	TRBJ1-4	CASSGGATRRGNEKLFF	TGTGCCAGCAGCGGCGGGGCCACCCGGCGAGGTAATGAAAAACTGTTTTTT
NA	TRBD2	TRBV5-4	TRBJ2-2	CASSPSGGINTGELFF	TGTGCCAGCAGCCCGTCGGGGGGGATAAACACCGGGGAGCTGTTTTTT
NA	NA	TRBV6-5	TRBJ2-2	CASSQPPGELFF	TGTGCCAGCAGTCAGCCGCCCGGGGAGCTGTTTTTT
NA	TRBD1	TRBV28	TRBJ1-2	CASSPSQRTGGYTF	TGTGCCAGCAGTCCGAGCCAAAGGACAGGGGGCTACACCTTC
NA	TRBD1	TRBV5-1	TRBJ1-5	CASSPTAGTGEPQHF	TGCGCCAGCAGCCCCACAGCCGGGACAGGGGAACCCCAGCATTTT